The rows below give T cell receptor beta chains drawn from one sample of a study of T cell responses to AZD1222 COVID-19 vaccine. TCRdb's copy holds only in-frame clones and misses some; the assay was immunoSEQ multiplex PCR. The sample gives about 42,000 clones, over 80% of which show up once; about a sixth is in the top ten. The sequencing here drew on peripheral blood, taken 28 days after the second AZD1222 dose. Receptors originate from an adult who received the AZD1222 COVID-19 vaccine. Each CDR3 is given with its conserved first and last residue. Fields, in order: D gene, J gene, clone size, V gene, CDR3 DNA, CDR3 protein. The D gene is left open where the match is weak. Rows may omit the clone size; those that give it use once, few, many or a size class.

NA TRBJ2-7 NA TRBV5-4 TGTGCCAGCAGCTCCCCGTCCACCAGCTACGAGCAGTACTTC CASSSPSTSYEQYF
NA TRBJ1-1 NA TRBV12-5 TGTGCTAGTGGCCGTCACGAGGGGGGGACCACTGAAGCTTTCTTT CASGRHEGGTTEAFF
NA TRBJ2-7 once TRBV19 TGTGCCACCCTGGGGGGCTCCGCTCCCTACGAGCAGTACTTC CATLGGSAPYEQYF
TRBD1 TRBJ1-6 NA TRBV28 TGTGCCAGCAGTCCTGATAGTTGGTTTCCCGGGACAGGGATGTTTCATTCACCCCTCCACTTT CASSPDSWFPGTGMFHSPLHF
NA TRBJ1-6 once TRBV10-3 TGTGCCACCCGGTTGGCGGGGGGACCCTCCTATAATTCACCCCTCCACTTT CATRLAGGPSYNSPLHF
NA TRBJ2-7 NA TRBV7-9 TGTGCCAGCAGCTTACACGGTGTTAACGAGCAGTACTTC CASSLHGVNEQYF
NA TRBJ1-6 NA TRBV19 TGTGCCAGTAGTATAGGAGCGGGGGAGTATTCACCCCTCCACTTT CASSIGAGEYSPLHF
NA TRBJ1-1 NA TRBV5-8 TGTGCCAGCAGCTTGGCCACGGTGGGGGCCGAAGCTTTCTTT CASSLATVGAEAFF
NA TRBJ1-2 once TRBV19 TGTGCCAGTAGTATAAACGGACCGGCCAGGAGTGGCTACACCTTC CASSINGPARSGYTF
NA TRBJ2-3 once TRBV6-4 TGTGCCAGCAGTGACTCCGGGCCGGGGGCCAGGGGGAATACGCAGTATTTT CASSDSGPGARGNTQYF
TRBD1 TRBJ1-1 NA TRBV6-6 TGTGCCAGCAGTTACCAAACAGGGGCAAACACTGAAGCTTTCTTT CASSYQTGANTEAFF
NA TRBJ1-2 NA TRBV10-3 TGTGCCATCAGTGAGTCCGGACAGCGCTATGGCTACACCTTC CAISESGQRYGYTF
NA TRBJ1-5 once TRBV25-1 TGTGCCAGCAGTGAACGGTATAGCAATCAGCCCCAGCATTTT CASSERYSNQPQHF
NA TRBJ1-2 NA TRBV12-3/TRBV12-4 TGTGCCAGCAGTTTCGGTTCCTATGGCTACACCTTC CASSFGSYGYTF
TRBD1 TRBJ1-4 once TRBV5-1 TGCGCCAGCAGCCCCGCGCAGGGGGCTAAAAAACTGTTTTTT CASSPAQGAKKLFF
NA TRBJ2-6 NA TRBV29-1 TGCAGCGTTGATTTGGGCGCCGGGGCCAACGTCCTGACTTTC CSVDLGAGANVLTF
NA TRBJ1-3 NA TRBV5-1 TGCGCCAGCAGCTGGACCAGCTCACGAGGGACTGGAAACACCATATATTTT CASSWTSSRGTGNTIYF
NA TRBJ1-1 NA TRBV6-2/TRBV6-3 TGTGCCAGCAGTCAGGGAACTGAAGCTTTCTTT CASSQGTEAFF
NA TRBJ2-7 NA TRBV19 TGTGCCAGTAGTATATCCCGAAACTACGAGCAGTACTTC CASSISRNYEQYF
TRBD2 TRBJ2-3 NA TRBV18 TGTGCCAGCTCAAAGCGGGGGGCAGATGCAGATACGCAGTATTTT CASSKRGADADTQYF
NA TRBJ2-1 NA TRBV6-1 TGTGCCAGCAGTGGAGGGGGGACACAAAGATGGGGCAATGAGCAGTTCTTC CASSGGGTQRWGNEQFF
NA TRBJ2-7 few TRBV6-5 TGTGCCAGCAGTTACGTTAGCGGTCAGGGCCCCCGCGAGCAGTACTTC CASSYVSGQGPREQYF
NA TRBJ2-3 NA TRBV9 TGTGCCAGCAGCAACGTCAAAAATACGCAGTATTTT CASSNVKNTQYF
TRBD1 TRBJ1-5 NA TRBV5-6 TGTGCCAGCAGCATGAAACAGGGGGCGACGAGCAATCAGCCCCAGCATTTT CASSMKQGATSNQPQHF
NA TRBJ1-4 NA TRBV19 TGTGCCAGTAGTGCCACGTCCGCGGAAAAACTGTTTTTT CASSATSAEKLFF
TRBD2 TRBJ2-7 NA TRBV25-1 TGTGCCAGCATTTCGACTAGCGGGTTCTACGAGCAGTACTTC CASISTSGFYEQYF
NA TRBJ1-6 NA TRBV2 TGTGCCAGCAGTGCTGGTCGTAATTCACCCCTCCACTTT CASSAGRNSPLHF
TRBD2 TRBJ2-3 NA TRBV13 TGTGCCAGCAGCTTACTAGCGGGGGCCACAGATACGCAGTATTTT CASSLLAGATDTQYF
NA TRBJ2-7 NA TRBV23-1 TGCGCCAGCAGTCAAGCGGGACCGGGAGTCTACGAGCAGTACTTC CASSQAGPGVYEQYF
NA TRBJ1-5 NA TRBV19 TGTGCCAGCACATGGGGTAGTCAGCCCCAGCATTTT CASTWGSQPQHF
NA TRBJ1-5 NA TRBV7-2 TGTGCCAGCAGCTTCGGACGGAATGTCCGGCCCCAGCATTTT CASSFGRNVRPQHF
NA TRBJ1-1 NA TRBV19 TGTGCCAGTAGTATAGTACAGGGAAAAGGAGCGAGGAACACTGAAGCTTTCTTT CASSIVQGKGARNTEAFF
TRBD2 TRBJ2-4 NA TRBV5-6 TGTGCCAGCAGCTTGGGACTAGCGGATAAAAACATTCAGTACTTC CASSLGLADKNIQYF
NA TRBJ1-1 NA TRBV6-5 TGTGCCTCCAAGACAGTGGGCACTGAAGCTTTCTTT CASKTVGTEAFF
TRBD1 TRBJ1-1 NA TRBV15 TGTGCCACCAGCAGAGCCGGGACAGGGAAAGCTTTCTTT CATSRAGTGKAFF
NA TRBJ1-5 NA TRBV7-8 TGTGCCAGCAGCTTAGAGCCCTCTAGCAATCAGCCCCAGCATTTT CASSLEPSSNQPQHF
TRBD1 TRBJ2-7 NA TRBV27 TGTGCCAGCAAACGGACAGGGCTCTACGAGCAGTACTTC CASKRTGLYEQYF
TRBD1 TRBJ2-2 NA TRBV7-6 TGTGCCAGCAGCTTAGGGACAGGTACCGGGGAGCTGTTTTTT CASSLGTGTGELFF
NA TRBJ2-2 NA TRBV27 TGTGCCAGCAGCGGGGCGGGGAACACCGGGGAGCTGTTTTTT CASSGAGNTGELFF
TRBD1 TRBJ1-5 once TRBV15 TGTGCCACCAGCGGGAGACAGGGGAGTCGTCAGCCCCAGCATTTT CATSGRQGSRQPQHF
TRBD1 TRBJ2-7 once TRBV19 TGTGCCAGTAGTAGCATACACCGGGACAGCTACGAGCAGTACTTC CASSSIHRDSYEQYF
NA TRBJ1-2 NA TRBV19 TGTGCCAGTAGTATGAGGACAGATGGCTACACCTTC CASSMRTDGYTF
NA TRBJ1-6 NA TRBV4-2 TGTGCCAGCAGCCAAGCCCAGGGTGACCTGAACTCCTATAATTCACCCCTCCACTTT CASSQAQGDLNSYNSPLHF
TRBD1 TRBJ1-2 NA TRBV19 TGTGCCAGTAGTATTGGACAGGCCCTCTATGGCTACACCTTC CASSIGQALYGYTF
TRBD2 TRBJ2-5 NA TRBV5-1 TGCGCCAGCAGTATTAGCGGGGGCCAAGAGACCCAGTACTTC CASSISGGQETQYF
NA TRBJ1-2 NA TRBV14 TGTGCCAGCAGCCCCAGACAGGACTACCCCTGGGGCTACACCTTC CASSPRQDYPWGYTF
TRBD1 TRBJ1-2 NA TRBV10-3 TGTGCCATCAGTGAGTCGACAGGGTTTTACTATGGCTACACCTTC CAISESTGFYYGYTF
TRBD2 TRBJ2-7 NA TRBV5-6 TGTGCCAGCAGCTTGGGTCCACTAGCGGTCTACGAGCAGTACTTC CASSLGPLAVYEQYF
NA TRBJ1-5 NA TRBV28 TGTGCCAGCAGTTCCAACCGGTGGGAGGATCAGCCCCAGCATTTT CASSSNRWEDQPQHF
NA TRBJ1-1 NA TRBV4-1 TGCGCCAGCAGCCTCGGGAACACTGAAGCTTTCTTT CASSLGNTEAFF
TRBD1 TRBJ2-7 NA TRBV28 TGTGCCAGCAGTTTAACCTTGGACAGGGGGCGTACCGAGCAGTACTTC CASSLTLDRGRTEQYF
NA TRBJ2-7 few TRBV5-4 TGTGCCAGCAGCTTGGACTGGGCCACCTACGAGCAGTACTTC CASSLDWATYEQYF
NA TRBJ1-2 NA TRBV27 TGTGCCAGCAGGCCCAGGGGTGGGTACTATGGCTACACCTTC CASRPRGGYYGYTF
NA TRBJ2-2 once TRBV7-3 TGTGCCAGCAGTCATCAACCGAAGGGAATGGACGGGGAGCTGTTTTTT CASSHQPKGMDGELFF
NA TRBJ1-5 few TRBV18 TGTGCCAGCTCACCCACCTCAAAGGTAACGAATCAGCCCCAGCATTTT CASSPTSKVTNQPQHF
NA TRBJ1-5 once TRBV5-1 TGCGCCAGCAGCTTATTGGGGGGGGATGGCAATCAGCCCCAGCATTTT CASSLLGGDGNQPQHF
TRBD1 TRBJ1-2 few TRBV2 TGTGCCAGCACTGACAGGGGCTATGGCTACACCTTC CASTDRGYGYTF
TRBD1 TRBJ2-3 NA TRBV6-2/TRBV6-3 TGTGCCAGCAGTTACTCACTCATTGGACAGGGACAAGATACGCAGTATTTT CASSYSLIGQGQDTQYF
NA TRBJ1-2 NA TRBV5-6 TGTGCCAGCATCCATAAAGCGGGGCTTCTCTACTATGGCTACACCTTC CASIHKAGLLYYGYTF